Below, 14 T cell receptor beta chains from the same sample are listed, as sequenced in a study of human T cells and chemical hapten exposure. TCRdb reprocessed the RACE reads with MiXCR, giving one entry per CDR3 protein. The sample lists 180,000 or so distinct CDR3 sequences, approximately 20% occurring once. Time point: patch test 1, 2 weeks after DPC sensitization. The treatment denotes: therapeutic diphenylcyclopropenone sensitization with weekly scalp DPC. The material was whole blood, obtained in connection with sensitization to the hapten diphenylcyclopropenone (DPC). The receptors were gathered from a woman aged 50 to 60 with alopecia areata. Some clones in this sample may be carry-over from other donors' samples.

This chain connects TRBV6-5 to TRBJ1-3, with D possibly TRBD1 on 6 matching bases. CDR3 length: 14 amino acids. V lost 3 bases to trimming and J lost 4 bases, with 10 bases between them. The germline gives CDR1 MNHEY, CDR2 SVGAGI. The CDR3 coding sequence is TGTGCCAGCAGTTATTGGGGGCCAGGAAACACCATATATTTT. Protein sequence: CASSYWGPGNTIYF.

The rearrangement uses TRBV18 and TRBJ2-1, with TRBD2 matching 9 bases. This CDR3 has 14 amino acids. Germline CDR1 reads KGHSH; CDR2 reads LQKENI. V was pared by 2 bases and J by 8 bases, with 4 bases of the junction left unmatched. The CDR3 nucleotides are TGTGCCAGCTCACCAGGGACTAGCATCCATGAGCAGTTCTTC. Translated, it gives CASSPGTSIHEQFF.

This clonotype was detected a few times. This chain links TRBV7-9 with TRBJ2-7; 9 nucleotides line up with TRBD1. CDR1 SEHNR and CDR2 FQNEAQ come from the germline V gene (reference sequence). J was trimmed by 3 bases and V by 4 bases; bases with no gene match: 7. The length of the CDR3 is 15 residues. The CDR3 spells CASSSLDRGYYEQYF. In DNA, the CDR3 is TGTGCCAGCAGCTCCCTGGACAGGGGATACTACGAGCAGTACTTC.

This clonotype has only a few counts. This chain's CDR3 is CASAEGLAEATQYF. The CDR3 DNA is TGTGCCAGCGCCGAGGGACTAGCCGAGGCTACGCAGTATTTT. V usage is TRBV18 and J usage is TRBJ2-3; 9 bases line up with TRBD2. J was trimmed by 8 bases and V by 8 bases; bases with no gene match: 11. Germline V gives CDR1 KGHSH, CDR2 LQKENI. The CDR3 extends over 14 amino acids.

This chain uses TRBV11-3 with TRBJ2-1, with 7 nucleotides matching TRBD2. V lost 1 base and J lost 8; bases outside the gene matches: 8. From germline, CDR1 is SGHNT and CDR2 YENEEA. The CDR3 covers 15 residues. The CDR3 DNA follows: TGTGCCAGCAGCTTAGGAAGACTAGCAGGGCATGAGCAGTTCTTC. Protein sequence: CASSLGRLAGHEQFF.

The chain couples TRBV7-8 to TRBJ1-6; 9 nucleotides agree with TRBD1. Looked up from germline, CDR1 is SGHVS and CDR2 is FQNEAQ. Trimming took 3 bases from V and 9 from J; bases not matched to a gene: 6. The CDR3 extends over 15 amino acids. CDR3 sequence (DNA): TGTGCCAGCAGCTTGGCTGGGACAGGGAGTTCACCCCTCCACTTT. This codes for CASSLAGTGSSPLHF.

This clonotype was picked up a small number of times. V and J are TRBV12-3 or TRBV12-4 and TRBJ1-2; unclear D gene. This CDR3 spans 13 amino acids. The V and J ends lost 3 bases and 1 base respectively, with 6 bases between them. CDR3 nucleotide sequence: TGTGCCAGCAGTTTCTCTTATAACTATGGCTACACCTTC. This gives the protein CASSFSYNYGYTF.

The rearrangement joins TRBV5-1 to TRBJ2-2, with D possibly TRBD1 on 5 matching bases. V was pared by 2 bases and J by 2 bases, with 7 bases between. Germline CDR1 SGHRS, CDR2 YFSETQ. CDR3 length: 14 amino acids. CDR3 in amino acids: CASSLGHNTGELFF. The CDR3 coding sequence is TGCGCCAGCAGCTTAGGACATAACACCGGGGAGCTGTTTTTT.

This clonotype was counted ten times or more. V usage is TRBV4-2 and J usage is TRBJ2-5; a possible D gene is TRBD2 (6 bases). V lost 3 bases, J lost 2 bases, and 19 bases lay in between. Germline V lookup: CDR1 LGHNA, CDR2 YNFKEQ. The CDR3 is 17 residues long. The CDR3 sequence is CASSQDGLASEQETQYF. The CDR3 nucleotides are TGTGCCAGCAGCCAGGATGGATTGGCTAGCGAACAAGAGACCCAGTACTTC.

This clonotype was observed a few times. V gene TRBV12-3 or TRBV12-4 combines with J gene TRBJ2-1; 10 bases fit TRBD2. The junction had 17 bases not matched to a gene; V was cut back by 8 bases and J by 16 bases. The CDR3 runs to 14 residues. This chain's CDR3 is CASRQGTLAGAFFF. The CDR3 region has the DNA TGTGCCAGCCGACAGGGAACGCTAGCGGGAGCGTTCTTCTTC.

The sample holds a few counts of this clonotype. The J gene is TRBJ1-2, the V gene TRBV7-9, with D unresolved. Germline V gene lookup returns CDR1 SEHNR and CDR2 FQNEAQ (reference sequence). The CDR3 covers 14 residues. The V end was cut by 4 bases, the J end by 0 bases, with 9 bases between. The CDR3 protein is CASSSQWANYGYTF. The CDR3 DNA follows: TGTGCCAGCAGCTCCCAATGGGCTAACTATGGCTACACCTTC.

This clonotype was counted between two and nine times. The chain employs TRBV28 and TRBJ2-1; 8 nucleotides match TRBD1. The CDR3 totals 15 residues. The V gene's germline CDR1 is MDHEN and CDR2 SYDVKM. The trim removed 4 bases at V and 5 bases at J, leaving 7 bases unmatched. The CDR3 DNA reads TGTGCCAGCAGTTCCCACAGGGGGATCCACAATGAGCAGTTCTTC. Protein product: CASSSHRGIHNEQFF. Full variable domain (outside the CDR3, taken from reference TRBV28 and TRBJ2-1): DVKVTQSSRYLVKRTGEKVFLECVQDMDHENMFWYRQDPGLGLRLIYFSYDVKMKEKGDIPEGYSVSREKKERFSLILESASTNQTSMYLCASSSHRGIHNEQFFGPGTRLTVL.

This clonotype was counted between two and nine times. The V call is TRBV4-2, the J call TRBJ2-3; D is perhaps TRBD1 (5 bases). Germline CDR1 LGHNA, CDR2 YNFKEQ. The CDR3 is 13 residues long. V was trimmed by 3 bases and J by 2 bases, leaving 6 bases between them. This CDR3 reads CASSQGPTDTQYF. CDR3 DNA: TGTGCCAGCAGCCAGGGGCCCACAGATACGCAGTATTTT.

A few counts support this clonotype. This CDR3 is CASSPWTSGIQFIQYF. Written as DNA, the CDR3 is TGTGCCAGCAGCCCGTGGACTAGCGGTATACAATTCATTCAGTACTTC. The chain combines TRBV5-5 with TRBJ2-4; 10 bases are a match to TRBD2. In germline, CDR1 is SGHKS, CDR2 YYEKEE (reference sequence). CDR3 length equals 16 residues. With 4 bases clipped from V and 9 bases from J, the junction kept 13 bases outside the gene matches.